The following is a T cell receptor (beta chain) sequence with its context. Its antigen remains unidentified. This specimen comes from a study of radiotherapy plus CTLA-4 blockade in lung cancer. Trimming removed 7 bases from V and 3 bases from J; junction bases left unmatched: 4. The V gene's germline CDR1 is MNHEY and CDR2 SVGAGI. This CDR3 is built from 14 residues. Study findings and constraints: Blood TCR clones of tumor origin expanded after radiotherapy plus ipilimumab.

The protocol was immunoSEQ multiplex PCR, while the TCRdb copy is restricted to in-frame clones and leaves out a portion. This table has 80,000 to 95,000 clones, roughly four fifths appearing once. The rearrangement joins TRBV6-5 to TRBJ1-1, with 11 bases fitting TRBD1. The TCR originated in a human donor with non-small cell lung cancer who had stable disease on radiotherapy plus ipilimumab. Sequenced here: peripheral blood, sampled from a patient treated with radiotherapy plus ipilimumab. CDR3 residues: CASIKGQGDTEAFF. In nucleotides, the CDR3 is TGTGCCAGCATTAAGGGACAGGGGGACACTGAAGCTTTCTTT.